A single sample gave rise to the 31 T cell receptor beta chains below, sequenced in a study of shared clonotypes between healthy human individuals. Produced via immunoSEQ multiplex PCR; TCRdb's table is partial and in-frame only. The table has about 470,000 clones, about four fifths seen once; the top ten hold around 13%. What was sequenced was PBMCs. All receptors derive from a woman in her thirties or forties in good health. Some clones in this sample may be carry-over from other donors' samples.

The chain couples TRBV10-3 to TRBJ1-4; TRBD1 might be the D (5 bases). Trimming pared 5 bases from V and 6 bases from J, leaving 13 bases between. CDR1 is ENHRY and CDR2 is SYGVKD in the germline V gene. CDR3 length equals 14 residues. For the CDR3, the DNA is TGTGCCATCAGTCCCGGGACTTTGGATGAAAAACTGTTTTTT. Its translation: CAISPGTLDEKLFF.

This chain connects TRBV7-9 to TRBJ2-1; D gene uncertain. The CDR3 spans 12 residues. Germline V gene sequence: CDR1 SEHNR, CDR2 FQNEAQ (reference sequence). Trimming took 2 bases from V and 8 from J, leaving 7 bases between them. DNA for the CDR3: TGTGCCAGCAGCTTAACGTCCGATGAGCAGTTCTTC. As protein: CASSLTSDEQFF.

The chain combines TRBV27 with TRBJ2-3; TRBD2 agrees at 7 bases. CDR3 size: 17 residues. CDR1 is MNHEY and CDR2 is SMNVEV in the germline V gene (reference sequence). V was pared by 2 bases and J by 1 base, with 9 bases of the junction left unmatched. The CDR3 bases are TGTGCCAGCAGTTTACGGACTAGGCCAGACGGCACAGATACGCAGTATTTT. It translates to CASSLRTRPDGTDTQYF.

The V call is TRBV6-4, the J call TRBJ2-2; TRBD2 agrees at 7 bases. The CDR3 runs 15 residues. V shed 3 bases and J 9 bases; nucleotides not matched to a gene: 10. CDR1 is MRHNA and CDR2 is SNTAGT in the germline V gene. CDR3 nucleotides: TGTGCCAGCAGTGAGGGCAGCGGCGGGAGAAGGGAGCTGTTTTTT. The encoded protein is CASSEGSGGRRELFF.

The V call is TRBV2, the J call TRBJ2-6; D is perhaps TRBD1 or TRBD2 (5 bases each). The CDR3 runs 16 residues. Trimming removed 0 bases at V and 2 bases at J, with 8 bases between. The V gene's germline CDR1 is SNHLY and CDR2 FYNNEI. DNA for the CDR3: TGTGCCAGCAGTGAAGCGAGAGGGGCTGGGGCCAACGTCCTGACTTTC. It codes for CASSEARGAGANVLTF.

The rearrangement joins TRBV19 to TRBJ1-1, with TRBD1 matching 11 bases. V shed 6 bases, J shed 4 bases, and the junction held 1 base outside the gene matches. The CDR3 runs 13 residues. Germline assignment: CDR1 LNHDA and CDR2 SQIVND (reference sequence). As DNA, the CDR3 is TGTGCCAGTAGGGGACAGGGGGTCACTGAAGCTTTCTTT. Amino acids: CASRGQGVTEAFF.

The sample holds a few counts of this clone. A clone one base away is much larger, so this may be a read error. This chain links TRBV9 with TRBJ2-2; unclear D gene. The CDR3 sequence is 14 residues long. V dropped 1 base and J dropped 1 base, with 5 bases sitting between them. CDR1 SGDLS and CDR2 YYNGEE come from the germline V gene. CDR3 amino acids: CASSVPGNTGELFF. The CDR3 DNA sequence: TGTGCCAGCAGCGTACCGGGGAACACCGGGGAGCTGTTTTTT.

The chain has TRBV6-6 and TRBJ1-5, with D perhaps matching TRBD1 (6 bases). The V and J ends lost 5 bases and 3 bases respectively, with 17 bases between them. Looked up from germline, CDR1 is MNHNY and CDR2 is SVGAGI (reference sequence). The CDR3 contains 16 residues. CDR3 loop: CASSGGLQGHNQPQHF. DNA of the CDR3: TGTGCCAGCAGTGGGGGCCTACAGGGACACAATCAGCCCCAGCATTTT.

J is TRBJ1-6 and V is TRBV30, with a possible D match to TRBD1 (5 bases). The V gene lost 8 bases and the J gene lost 10 bases, with 21 bases spanning the gap. This CDR3 comprises 14 residues. The germline gives CDR1 GTSNPN, CDR2 SVGIG (reference sequence). The CDR3 here is CAGGGGINGSPLHF. The CDR3 DNA follows: TGTGCCGGGGGGGGAGGAATAAACGGATCACCCCTCCACTTT.

The chain recombines TRBV19 with TRBJ1-2; 8 positions agree with TRBD1. The germline CDR1 and CDR2 sequences are LNHDA and SQIVND (reference sequence). The CDR3 consists of 14 residues. The V and J ends lost 2 bases and 6 bases, in that order; junction bases with no gene match: 5. In DNA form, the CDR3 reads TGTGCCAGTAGTATATCGGCCAGGGGGCATGGCTACACCTTC. This sequence encodes CASSISARGHGYTF.

This clone was observed a handful of times. This sequence joins TRBV19 and TRBJ2-1; no definite D call. Germline V gives CDR1 LNHDA, CDR2 SQIVND (reference sequence). V lost 1 base to trimming and J lost 8 bases, with 9 bases between them. The CDR3 sequence is 13 residues long. The CDR3 DNA reads TGTGCCAGTAGTATAGGAAGAGTCGATGAGCAGTTCTTC. Translating it yields CASSIGRVDEQFF.

This clone is a singleton in its sample. The V call is TRBV19, the J call TRBJ1-5, with D unclear. Germline CDR1 is LNHDA and CDR2 is SQIVND (reference sequence). This CDR3 has 12 amino acids. Trimming removed 3 bases from V and 6 bases from J, with 6 bases in between. This chain's CDR3 is CASSIVPQPQHF. In DNA, the CDR3 is TGTGCCAGTAGTATTGTCCCTCAGCCCCAGCATTTT. The full variable domain, with the rest looked up from reference TRBV19 and TRBJ1-5, is DGGITQSPKYLFRKEGQNVTLSCEQNLNHDAMYWYRQDPGQGLRLIYYSQIVNDFQKGDIAEGYSVSREKKESFPLTVTSAQKNPTAFYLCASSIVPQPQHFGDGTRLSIL.

This clone was observed a single time. The gene calls are TRBV7-9 and TRBJ2-2, with D possibly matching TRBD1 (5 bases). Germline values: CDR1 SEHNR, CDR2 FQNEAQ (reference sequence). This CDR3 has 15 amino acids. The germline V and J ends were trimmed by 6 bases and 3 bases, with 14 bases remaining between them. This CDR3 is CASSPGLGDTGELFF. The DNA of the CDR3 is TGTGCCAGCAGTCCAGGGTTAGGGGACACCGGGGAGCTGTTTTTT. The full variable domain, in which reference TRBV7-9 and TRBJ2-2 provide the parts outside the CDR3, is DTGVSQNPRHKITKRGQNVTFRCDPISEHNRLYWYRQTLGQGPEFLTYFQNEAQLEKSRLLSDRFSAERPKGSFSTLEIQRTEQGDSAMYLCASSPGLGDTGELFFGEGSRLTVL.

The table lists this clone with a count of one. This chain uses TRBV2 with TRBJ1-2; possible D gene TRBD1, 6 bases. The length of the CDR3 is 15 residues. The V end lost 6 bases, the J end lost 2 bases, and 16 bases lay between the germline ends. The germline CDR1 and CDR2 sequences are SNHLY and FYNNEI. CDR3 nucleotides: TGTGCCAGCAGAGAGACCAGGGGTCTGAACTATGGCTACACCTTC. It yields the protein CASRETRGLNYGYTF.

V gene TRBV5-1 combines with J gene TRBJ2-1; no clear D. This CDR3 has 14 amino acids. V shed 1 base and J shed 4 bases, with 9 bases lying between them. The germline V gene encodes CDR1 SGHRS and CDR2 YFSETQ. CDR3: CASSLPDRYNEQFF. The DNA of the CDR3 is TGCGCCAGCAGCTTGCCCGATCGGTACAATGAGCAGTTCTTC.

This chain joins TRBV11-3 and TRBJ2-2, with D perhaps matching TRBD2 (5 bases). This CDR3 is built from 13 residues. The V end was cut by 3 bases, the J end by 3 bases, with 5 bases between. Germline V gene data show CDR1 as SGHNT and CDR2 as YENEEA. The CDR3 DNA is TGTGCCAGCAGCTTGAGGGACACCGGGGAGCTGTTTTTT. This translates into CASSLRDTGELFF.

The chain couples TRBV2 to TRBJ1-1, with D possibly matching TRBD1 (5 bases). Trimming cost V 4 bases and J 4 bases, with 13 bases left between them. The CDR3 covers 14 residues. Germline CDR1 is SNHLY and CDR2 is FYNNEI. CDR3 sequence: CASSGPGRGTEAFF. The CDR3 bases are TGTGCCAGCAGTGGTCCAGGGAGGGGCACTGAAGCTTTCTTT.

DNA of the CDR3: TGCGCCAGCAGCCAAGATAGGACAGGGGGTAGAAACACCATATATTTT. Translation gives CASSQDRTGGRNTIYF. The chain joins TRBV4-3 to TRBJ1-3; 10 nucleotides line up with TRBD1. CDR3 length: 16 residues. CDR1 is LGHNA and CDR2 is YSLEER in the germline V gene. The ends lost 0 bases at V and 5 bases at J; junction bases unmatched: 4.

CDR3 loop: CSAIQVHEQYF. The DNA of the CDR3 is TGCAGTGCGATTCAAGTCCACGAGCAGTACTTC. V usage is TRBV20-1 and J usage is TRBJ2-7; no clear D. The V end was cut by 6 bases, the J end by 5 bases, with 11 bases between. There are 11 residues in the CDR3. Germline CDR1 is DFQATT and CDR2 is SNEGSKA (reference sequence).

Regarding this clone: This sample includes further DNA sequences coding for the same CDR3. The chain recombines TRBV7-2 with TRBJ2-5; D is ambiguous. Germline loops: CDR1 SGHTA, CDR2 FQGNSA. This CDR3 is 11 amino acids long. The V and J ends lost 5 bases and 2 bases respectively, with 3 bases between them. The CDR3 DNA sequence: TGTGCCAGCAGCCCGCAAGAGACCCAGTACTTC. Protein: CASSPQETQYF.

The genes are TRBV6-6 and TRBJ1-1, with a possible D match to TRBD1 (5 bases). Germline V gene sequence: CDR1 MNHNY, CDR2 SVGAGI (reference sequence). The CDR3 has 15 residues. Between the trimmed V and J ends, which lost 2 bases and 3 bases, there was a span of 13 bases. CDR3 nucleotide sequence: TGTGCCAGCAGTTACGCGGGACCCACGGACACTGAAGCTTTCTTT. This encodes CASSYAGPTDTEAFF.

The V gene is TRBV28, the J gene TRBJ2-5; TRBD1 matches at 8 bases. There are 13 residues in the CDR3. CDR1 and CDR2 from the germline V gene are MDHEN and SYDVKM. V shed 4 bases, J shed 11 bases, and the junction held 9 bases outside the gene matches. CDR3 sequence (DNA): TGTGCCAGCAGTTCGGACAGGGCTAGGTCGCAGTACTTC. Protein product: CASSSDRARSQYF.

This chain connects TRBV4-1 to TRBJ2-1; 7 positions agree with TRBD2. Germline lookup yields CDR1 MGHRA and CDR2 YSYEKL. The CDR3 contains 13 residues. The V and J ends lost 4 bases and 7 bases, in that order; junction bases with no gene match: 4. This CDR3 is CASSLPGGNEQFF. CDR3 sequence (DNA): TGCGCCAGCAGCCTCCCCGGGGGGAATGAGCAGTTCTTC.

V gene TRBV28 combines with J gene TRBJ2-1, with TRBD2 matching over 7 bases. The V gene end was trimmed by 6 bases and the J gene end by 4 bases; junction bases not matched to a gene: 9. This CDR3 spans 15 amino acids. CDR1 MDHEN and CDR2 SYDVKM come from the germline V gene. CDR3 DNA: TGTGCCAGCAGCCCTGCTAGCGGACCGTACAATGAGCAGTTCTTC. The encoded protein is CASSPASGPYNEQFF.

The genes are TRBV6-5 and TRBJ2-3, with TRBD2 identical over 7 bases. This CDR3 comprises 15 residues. V shed 5 bases and J 1 base; nucleotides not matched to a gene: 6. Germline V gene sequence: CDR1 MNHEY, CDR2 SVGAGI. CDR3 protein: CASSQTSAGTDTQYF. The CDR3 DNA sequence: TGTGCCAGCAGTCAAACTAGCGCGGGCACAGATACGCAGTATTTT.

A few counts support this clone. The CDR3: CASSSSLGPAPAGNTIYF. The DNA for the CDR3 is TGTGCCAGCAGCTCGTCGCTGGGTCCAGCCCCTGCTGGAAACACCATATATTTT. V gene TRBV21-1 combines with J gene TRBJ1-3. TRBV21-1 is flagged as a pseudogene. This CDR3 spans 18 amino acids.

This chain uses TRBV5-6 with TRBJ2-3; D uncertain. Germline CDR1 is SGHDT and CDR2 is YYEEEE. The germline V and J ends were trimmed by 2 bases and 0 bases, with 10 bases remaining between them. This CDR3 is built from 15 residues. Written as DNA, the CDR3 is TGTGCCAGCAGCTTTGGCGGAACTAGCACAGATACGCAGTATTTT. Translated: CASSFGGTSTDTQYF.

V usage is TRBV5-6 and J usage is TRBJ2-3; D call uncertain. Trimming shortened V by 2 bases and J by 0 bases, and 13 bases separated the two germline ends. The CDR3 has 16 residues. CDR1 and CDR2 from the germline V gene are SGHDT and YYEEEE. CDR3 amino acids: CASSFNGLGSTDTQYF. The CDR3 nucleotides read TGTGCCAGCAGCTTTAACGGTCTCGGTAGCACAGATACGCAGTATTTT.

This clone has just a few counts. At the DNA level, this CDR3 is encoded by other sequences in the same sample as well. This chain joins TRBV5-1 and TRBJ2-7; D is ambiguous. Germline-derived CDR1 and CDR2 are SGHRS and YFSETQ. The CDR3 runs 13 residues. V was cut by 0 bases and J by 4 bases, with 8 bases left in between. The CDR3 coding sequence is TGCGCCAGCAGCTTGGAGTACGGATACGAGCAGTACTTC. Its translation: CASSLEYGYEQYF.

This CDR3 is CSVEGGGVYGYTF. The CDR3 coding sequence is TGCAGCGTTGAAGGCGGCGGGGTCTATGGCTACACCTTC. V and J are TRBV29-1 and TRBJ1-2; D gene ambiguous. Trimming pared 1 base from V and 4 bases from J, leaving 10 bases between. Germline values: CDR1 SQVTM, CDR2 ANQGSEA. The CDR3 length is 13 residues.

The rearrangement joins TRBV2 to TRBJ1-3; D unresolved. The CDR3 consists of 14 residues. Trimming removed 4 bases at V and 4 bases at J, with 11 bases between. Germline V CDR1 and CDR2: SNHLY, FYNNEI. For the CDR3, the DNA is TGTGCCAGCAGTGTTCAGGCCAACGGAAACACCATATATTTT. Its protein is CASSVQANGNTIYF.